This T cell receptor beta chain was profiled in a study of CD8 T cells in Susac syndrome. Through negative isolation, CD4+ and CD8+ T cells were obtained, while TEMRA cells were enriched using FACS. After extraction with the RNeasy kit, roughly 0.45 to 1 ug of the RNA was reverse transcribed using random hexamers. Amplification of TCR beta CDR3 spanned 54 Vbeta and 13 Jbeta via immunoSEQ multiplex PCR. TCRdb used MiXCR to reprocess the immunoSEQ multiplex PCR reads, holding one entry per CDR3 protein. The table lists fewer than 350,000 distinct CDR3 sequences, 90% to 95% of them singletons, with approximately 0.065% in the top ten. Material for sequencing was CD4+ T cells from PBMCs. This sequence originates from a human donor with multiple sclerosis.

The CDR3 here is CASLKFGGGPNTGELFF. CDR3 coding DNA: TGTGCCAGCTTGAAATTCGGCGGGGGCCCGAACACCGGGGAGCTGTTTTTT. The V and J genes are TRBV5-4 and TRBJ2-2; TRBD2 might be the D (7 bases). This CDR3 comprises 17 residues. Germline V gene lookup returns CDR1 SGHNT and CDR2 YYREEE (reference sequence). V lost 7 bases and J 0 bases, leaving 19 bases between the germline ends.